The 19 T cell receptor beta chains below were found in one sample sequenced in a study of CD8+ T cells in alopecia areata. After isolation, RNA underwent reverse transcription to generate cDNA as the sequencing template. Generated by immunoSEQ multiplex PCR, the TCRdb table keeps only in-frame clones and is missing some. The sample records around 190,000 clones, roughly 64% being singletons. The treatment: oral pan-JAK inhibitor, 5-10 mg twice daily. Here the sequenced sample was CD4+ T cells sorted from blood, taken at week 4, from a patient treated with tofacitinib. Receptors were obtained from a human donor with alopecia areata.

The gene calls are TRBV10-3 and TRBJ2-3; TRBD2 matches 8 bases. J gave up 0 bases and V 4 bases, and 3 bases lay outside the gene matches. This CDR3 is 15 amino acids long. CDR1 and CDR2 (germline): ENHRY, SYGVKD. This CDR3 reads CAISGSGISTDTQYF. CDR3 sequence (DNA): TGTGCCATCAGTGGTAGCGGGATCAGCACAGATACGCAGTATTTT.

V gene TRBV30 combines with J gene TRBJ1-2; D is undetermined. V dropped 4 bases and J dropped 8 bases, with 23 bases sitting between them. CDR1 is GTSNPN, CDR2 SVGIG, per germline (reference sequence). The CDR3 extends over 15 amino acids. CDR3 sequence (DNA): TGTGCCTGGAAGGGTCCCGAACTCCGGGTTCGAGGCTACACCTTC. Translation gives CAWKGPELRVRGYTF. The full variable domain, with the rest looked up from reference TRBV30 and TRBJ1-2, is SQTIHQWPATLVQPVGSPLSLECTVEGTSNPNLYWYRQAAGRGLQLLFYSVGIGQISSEVPQNLSASRPQDRQFILSSKKLLLSDSGFYLCAWKGPELRVRGYTFGSGTRLTVV.

This CDR3 is CASSLATSNEQFF. The CDR3 bases are TGTGCCAGCAGCTTGGCTACGAGCAATGAGCAGTTCTTC. This chain joins TRBV5-6 and TRBJ2-1; D is undetermined. CDR1 and CDR2 from the germline V gene are SGHDT and YYEEEE. The CDR3 loop spans 13 amino acids. V lost 0 bases and J lost 6, with 7 bases in between.

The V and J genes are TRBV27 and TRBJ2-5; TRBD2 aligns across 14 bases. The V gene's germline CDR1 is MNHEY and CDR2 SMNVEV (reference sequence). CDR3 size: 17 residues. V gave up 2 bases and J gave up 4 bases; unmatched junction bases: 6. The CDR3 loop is CASSLGGTSGGRETQYF. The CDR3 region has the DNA TGTGCCAGCAGTTTAGGAGGGACTAGCGGGGGTCGAGAGACCCAGTACTTC.

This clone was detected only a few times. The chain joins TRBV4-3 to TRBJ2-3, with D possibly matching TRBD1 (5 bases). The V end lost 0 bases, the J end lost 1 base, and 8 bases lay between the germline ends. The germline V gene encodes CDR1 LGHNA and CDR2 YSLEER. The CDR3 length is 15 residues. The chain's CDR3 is CASSQDSTGTDTQYF. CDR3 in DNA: TGCGCCAGCAGCCAAGATTCGACAGGCACAGATACGCAGTATTTT.

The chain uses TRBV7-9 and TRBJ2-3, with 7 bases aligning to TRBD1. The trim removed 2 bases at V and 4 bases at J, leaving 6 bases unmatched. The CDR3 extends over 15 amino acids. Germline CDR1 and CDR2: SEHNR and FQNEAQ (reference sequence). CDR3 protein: CASSLYGTESDTQYF. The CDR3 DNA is TGTGCCAGCAGCTTATATGGGACAGAATCAGATACGCAGTATTTT.

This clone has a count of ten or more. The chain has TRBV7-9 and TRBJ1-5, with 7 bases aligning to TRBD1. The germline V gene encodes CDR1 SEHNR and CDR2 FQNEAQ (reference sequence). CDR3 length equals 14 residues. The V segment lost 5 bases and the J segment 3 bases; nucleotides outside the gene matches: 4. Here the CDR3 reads CASSPGTANQPQHF. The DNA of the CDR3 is TGTGCCAGCAGCCCTGGGACAGCCAATCAGCCCCAGCATTTT.

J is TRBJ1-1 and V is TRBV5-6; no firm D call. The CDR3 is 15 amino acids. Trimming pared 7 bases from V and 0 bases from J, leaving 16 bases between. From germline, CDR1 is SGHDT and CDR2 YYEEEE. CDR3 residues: CASSPVTLVNTEAFF. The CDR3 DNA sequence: TGTGCCAGCTCTCCCGTTACACTGGTGAACACTGAAGCTTTCTTT.

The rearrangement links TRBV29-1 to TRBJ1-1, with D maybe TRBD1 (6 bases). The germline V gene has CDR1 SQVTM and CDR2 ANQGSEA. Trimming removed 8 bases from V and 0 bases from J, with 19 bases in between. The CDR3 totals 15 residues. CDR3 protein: CSLQNRDIVNTEAFF. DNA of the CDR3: TGCAGCCTCCAAAACAGGGATATTGTGAACACTGAAGCTTTCTTT.

CDR3 in amino acids: CASSLAQGVGEQFF. In nucleotides, the CDR3 is TGTGCCAGCAGCTTAGCGCAGGGAGTCGGTGAGCAGTTCTTC. The chain recombines TRBV7-9 with TRBJ2-1; perhaps D is TRBD1 or TRBD2 (5 bases each). The CDR3 is 14 residues long. Deletions cut 0 bases from V and 9 bases from J, with 12 bases between. Germline V gene lookup returns CDR1 SEHNR and CDR2 FQNEAQ (reference sequence).

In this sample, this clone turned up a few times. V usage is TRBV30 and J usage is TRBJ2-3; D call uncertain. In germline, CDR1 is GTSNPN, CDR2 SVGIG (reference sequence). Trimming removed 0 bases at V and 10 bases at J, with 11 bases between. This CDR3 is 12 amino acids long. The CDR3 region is CAWSVNPGAQYF. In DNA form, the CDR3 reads TGTGCCTGGAGTGTAAACCCTGGTGCGCAGTATTTT.

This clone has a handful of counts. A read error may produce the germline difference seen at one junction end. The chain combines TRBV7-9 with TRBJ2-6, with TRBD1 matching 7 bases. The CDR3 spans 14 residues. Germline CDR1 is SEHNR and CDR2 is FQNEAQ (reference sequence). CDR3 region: CASSLGQGVNVLTF. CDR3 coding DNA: TGTGCCAGCAGCTTAGGGCAGGGGGTCAACGTCCTGACTTTC.

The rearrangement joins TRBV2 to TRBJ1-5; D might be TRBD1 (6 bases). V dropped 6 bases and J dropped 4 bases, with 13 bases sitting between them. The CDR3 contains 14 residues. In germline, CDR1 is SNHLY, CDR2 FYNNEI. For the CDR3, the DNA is TGTGCCAGCAGGGACACAGGGAATAATCAGCCCCAGCATTTT. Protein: CASRDTGNNQPQHF.

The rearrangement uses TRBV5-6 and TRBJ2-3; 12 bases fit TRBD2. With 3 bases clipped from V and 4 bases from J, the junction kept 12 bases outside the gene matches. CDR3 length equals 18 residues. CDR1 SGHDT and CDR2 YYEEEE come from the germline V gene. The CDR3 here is CASSSATLAGGPADTQYF. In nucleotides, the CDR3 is TGTGCCAGCAGCTCCGCCACCCTAGCGGGGGGGCCGGCAGATACGCAGTATTTT.

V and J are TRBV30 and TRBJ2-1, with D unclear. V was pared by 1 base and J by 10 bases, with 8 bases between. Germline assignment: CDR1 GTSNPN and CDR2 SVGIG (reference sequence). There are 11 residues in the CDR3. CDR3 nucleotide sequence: TGTGCCTGGAGTGGGCTCGAAGAGCAGTTCTTC. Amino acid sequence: CAWSGLEEQFF.

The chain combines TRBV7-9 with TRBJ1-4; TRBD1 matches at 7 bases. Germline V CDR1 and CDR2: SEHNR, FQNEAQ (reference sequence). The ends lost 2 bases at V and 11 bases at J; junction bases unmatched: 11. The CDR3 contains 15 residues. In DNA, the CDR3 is TGTGCCAGCAGCTTATCCACCGGGACAGCCATTAAACTGTTTTTT. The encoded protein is CASSLSTGTAIKLFF.

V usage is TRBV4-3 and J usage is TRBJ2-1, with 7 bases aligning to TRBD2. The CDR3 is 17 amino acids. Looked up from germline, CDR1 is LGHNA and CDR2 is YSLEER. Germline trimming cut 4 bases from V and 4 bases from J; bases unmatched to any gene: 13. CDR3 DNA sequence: TGCGCCAGCAGCCCCTCTCGGGACTACTCAAGATACAATGAGCAGTTCTTC. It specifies CASSPSRDYSRYNEQFF.

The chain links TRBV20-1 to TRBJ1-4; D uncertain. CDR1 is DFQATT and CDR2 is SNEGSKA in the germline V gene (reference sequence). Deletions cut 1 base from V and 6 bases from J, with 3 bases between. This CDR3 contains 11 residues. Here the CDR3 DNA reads TGCAGTGCTAGAGCATATGAAAAACTGTTTTTT. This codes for CSARAYEKLFF.

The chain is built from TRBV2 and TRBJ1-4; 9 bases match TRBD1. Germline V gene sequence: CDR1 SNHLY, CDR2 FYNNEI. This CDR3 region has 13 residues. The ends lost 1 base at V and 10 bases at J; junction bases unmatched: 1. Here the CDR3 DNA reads TGTGCCAGCAGTGAAGACAGGGGGCGAAAACTGTTTTTT. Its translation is CASSEDRGRKLFF.